The sequence of this T cell receptor (beta chain) was determined in a study of shared T cell receptors in the human thymus. Clones were read by immunoSEQ multiplex PCR, and TCRdb kept only the in-frame ones, dropping some. The data hold roughly 410,000 clones, with roughly 94% observed a single time. Germline values: CDR1 MDHEN, CDR2 SYDVKM. The CDR3 is made up of 15 amino acids. V lost 2 bases, J lost 4 bases, and 11 bases lay in between. The sequence was collected from a human donor. Source material: thymocytes. This chain connects TRBV28 to TRBJ1-4; D is perhaps TRBD1 (5 bases). Here the CDR3 reads CASSLRGEDNEKLFF. The CDR3 DNA is TGTGCCAGCAGTTTAAGAGGGGAAGATAATGAAAAACTGTTTTTT.